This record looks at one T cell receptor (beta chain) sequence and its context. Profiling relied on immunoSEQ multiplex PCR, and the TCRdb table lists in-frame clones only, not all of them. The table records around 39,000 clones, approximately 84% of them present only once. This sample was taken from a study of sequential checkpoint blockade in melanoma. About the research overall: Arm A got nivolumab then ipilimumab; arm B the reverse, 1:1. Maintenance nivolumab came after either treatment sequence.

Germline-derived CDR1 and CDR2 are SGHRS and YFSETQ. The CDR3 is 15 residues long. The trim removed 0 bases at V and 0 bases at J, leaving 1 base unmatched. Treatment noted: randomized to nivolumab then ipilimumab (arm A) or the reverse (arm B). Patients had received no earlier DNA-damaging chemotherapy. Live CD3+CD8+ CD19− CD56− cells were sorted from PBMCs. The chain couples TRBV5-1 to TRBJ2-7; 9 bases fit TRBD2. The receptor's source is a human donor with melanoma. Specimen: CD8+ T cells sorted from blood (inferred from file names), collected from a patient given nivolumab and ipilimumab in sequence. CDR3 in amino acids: CASSLVLAGSYEQYF. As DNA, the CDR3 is TGCGCCAGCAGCTTGGTACTAGCGGGCTCCTACGAGCAGTACTTC.